This T cell receptor beta chain was recovered during a study of response to subunit inactivated influenza vaccine. General study points: It was the authors' suggestion that each seasonal influenza vaccination recruits few new T cells.

TCRdb independently ran MiXCR on the RT-PCR reads; one entry per CDR3 protein. The repertoire holds 700,000 to 900,000 distinct CDR3 sequences, with 21% as singletons. Details on this clonotype: Its matching antigen is unknown.

The CDR3 contains 15 residues. The germline gives CDR1 SGHAT, CDR2 FQNNGV. Trimming cost V 1 base and J 5 bases, with 14 bases left between them. The TCR sequence derives from a man in his fifties who received an inactivated influenza vaccine. The gene calls are TRBV11-2 and TRBJ2-5; D unclear. The specimen comprised PBMCs from blood, sampled roughly 5 days after vaccination. The CDR3 protein is CASSLAGSSQETQYF. The CDR3 region has the DNA TGTGCCAGCAGCTTAGCGGGCAGTTCGCAGGAGACCCAGTACTTC. The full variable domain, with the rest looked up from reference TRBV11-2 and TRBJ2-5, is EAGVAQSPRYKIIEKRQSVAFWCNPISGHATLYWYQQILGQGPKLLIQFQNNGVVDDSQLPKDRFSAERLKGVDSTLKIQPAKLEDSAVYLCASSLAGSSQETQYFGPGTRLLVL.